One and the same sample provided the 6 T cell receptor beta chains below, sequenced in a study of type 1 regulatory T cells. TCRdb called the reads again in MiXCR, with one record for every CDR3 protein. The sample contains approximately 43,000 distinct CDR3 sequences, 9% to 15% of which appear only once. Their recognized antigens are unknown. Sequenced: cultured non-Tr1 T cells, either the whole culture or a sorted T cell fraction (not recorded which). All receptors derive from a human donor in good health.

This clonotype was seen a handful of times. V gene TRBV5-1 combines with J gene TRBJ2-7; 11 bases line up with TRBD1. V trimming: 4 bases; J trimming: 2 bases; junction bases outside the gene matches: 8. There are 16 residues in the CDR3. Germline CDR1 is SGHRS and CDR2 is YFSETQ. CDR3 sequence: CASSRQGTGGAYEQYF. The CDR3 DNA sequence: TGCGCCAGCAGCCGACAGGGGACAGGGGGTGCCTACGAGCAGTACTTC.

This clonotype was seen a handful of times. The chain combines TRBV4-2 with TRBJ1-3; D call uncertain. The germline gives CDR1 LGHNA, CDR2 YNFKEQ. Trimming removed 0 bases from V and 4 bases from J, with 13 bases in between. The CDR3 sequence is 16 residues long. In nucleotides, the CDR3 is TGTGCCAGCAGCCAAGATGGCACGGTCTCCGGAAACACCATATATTTT. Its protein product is CASSQDGTVSGNTIYF.

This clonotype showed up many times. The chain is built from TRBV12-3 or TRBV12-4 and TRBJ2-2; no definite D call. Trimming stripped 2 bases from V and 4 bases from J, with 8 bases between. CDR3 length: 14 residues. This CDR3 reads CASSLRHGTGELFF. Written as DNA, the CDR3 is TGTGCCAGCAGTTTAAGACATGGCACCGGGGAGCTGTTTTTT.

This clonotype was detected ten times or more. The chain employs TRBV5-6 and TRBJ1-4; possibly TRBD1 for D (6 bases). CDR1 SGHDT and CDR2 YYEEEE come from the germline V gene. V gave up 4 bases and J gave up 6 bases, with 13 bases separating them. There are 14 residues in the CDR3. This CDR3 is CASSHRGIHEKLFF. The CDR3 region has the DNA TGTGCCAGCAGCCATAGGGGGATTCATGAAAAACTGTTTTTT.

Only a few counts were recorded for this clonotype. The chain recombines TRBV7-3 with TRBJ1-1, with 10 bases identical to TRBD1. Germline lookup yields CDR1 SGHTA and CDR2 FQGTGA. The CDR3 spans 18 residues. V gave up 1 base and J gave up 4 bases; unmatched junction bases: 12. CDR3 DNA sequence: TGTGCCAGCAGCTTAATAGGAGGGACAGGGGTCGTAGGCACTGAAGCTTTCTTT. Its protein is CASSLIGGTGVVGTEAFF.

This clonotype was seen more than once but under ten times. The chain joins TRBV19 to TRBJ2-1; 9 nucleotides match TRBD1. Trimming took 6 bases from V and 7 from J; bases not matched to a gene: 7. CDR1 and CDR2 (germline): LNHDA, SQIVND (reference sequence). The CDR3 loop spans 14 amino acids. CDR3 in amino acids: CASRGQGDGNEQFF. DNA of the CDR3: TGTGCCAGTAGGGGACAGGGAGATGGTAATGAGCAGTTCTTC.